This TCR beta chain was observed in a study of regulatory T cells in long-lasting Graves disease. Both iRepertoire HTBI primers and Arm-PCR of CDR3 regions were used to build the TCR beta libraries. TCRdb passed the multiplex PCR reads through MiXCR, listing each CDR3 protein once. The sample comprises about 610,000 distinct CDR3 sequences, about 16% of which are singletons, and around 12% rests with the top ten. Time point of the sample: newly diagnosed GD, antithyroid drugs for less than 3 months. There was RNA extracted from PBMCs, and the TCR library was made from it. This clonotype was seen repeatedly, ten times or more. Germline-derived CDR1 and CDR2 are SGHAT and FQNNGV. This CDR3 contains 14 residues. V dropped 5 bases and J dropped 4 bases, with 14 bases sitting between them. The same data also contributed to another study, on T cells in Graves' hyperthyroidism and ophthalmopathy.

This clonotype was sampled from a young man with Graves disease. The sample in question was peripheral blood mononuclear cells (PBMCs), obtained at new diagnosis, from a patient treated with antithyroid drugs. V and J are TRBV11-2 and TRBJ1-2; a possible D gene is TRBD1 (6 bases). CDR3 nucleotides: TGTGCCAGCAGCGAAATCCGGGACACCTATGGCTACACCTTC. It codes for CASSEIRDTYGYTF.